Listed below are T cell receptor beta chains from one sample, sequenced in a study of tumor-infiltrating lymphocytes in primary liver carcinoma. Using its own MiXCR run on the multiplex PCR reads, TCRdb lists one record per CDR3 protein. This sample has about 120,000 distinct CDR3 sequences, with approximately 71% found just once. Sample: tumor-adjacent normal liver tissue. Source of these receptors: a woman aged 55-69 years with primary liver carcinoma and hepatitis B virus infection. Both conserved end residues are part of each CDR3. A D gene is named only where the DNA matches it firmly. Clone size appears in some rows only: once, few, many, or a class for an expanded clone.

j_call: TRBJ2-6; clone_size: NA; v_call: TRBV12-3/TRBV12-4; d_call: TRBD2; cdr3_nt: TGTGCCAGGAGTCTCATTAGCGGGATCTTCTCTGGGGCCAACGTCCTGACTTTC; cdr3_aa: CARSLISGIFSGANVLTF
j_call: TRBJ2-3; clone_size: NA; v_call: TRBV4-2; d_call: NA; cdr3_nt: TGTGCCAGCAGCCCGGTAGCGGAGGGGACAGACACGCAGTATTTT; cdr3_aa: CASSPVAEGTDTQYF
j_call: TRBJ2-5; clone_size: NA; v_call: TRBV11-2; d_call: NA; cdr3_nt: TGTGCCAGCAGCTTATACCCGGGGGTAGCGGCACATGAGACCCAGTACTTC; cdr3_aa: CASSLYPGVAAHETQYF
j_call: TRBJ1-5; clone_size: NA; v_call: TRBV6-6; d_call: NA; cdr3_nt: TGTGCCAGCAGTATTACCGGGGGGTCCGATCAGCCCCAGCATTTT; cdr3_aa: CASSITGGSDQPQHF
j_call: TRBJ2-3; clone_size: NA; v_call: TRBV11-2; d_call: TRBD1; cdr3_nt: TGTGCCAGCAGCACAGGACAGGGTAGTGACTCAGATGCGCAGTATTTT; cdr3_aa: CASSTGQGSDSDAQYF
j_call: TRBJ2-5; clone_size: NA; v_call: TRBV5-1; d_call: NA; cdr3_nt: TGCGCCAGCAGCCCGCAGTTGGCAGGGAGTAGAGAGACCCAGTACTTC; cdr3_aa: CASSPQLAGSRETQYF
j_call: TRBJ2-7; clone_size: NA; v_call: TRBV11-2; d_call: TRBD2; cdr3_nt: TGTGCAGGCAGCTTAGATTGGGTCAGTCTAGCGGGTCCCTACGAGCAGTATTTC; cdr3_aa: CAGSLDWVSLAGPYEQYF
j_call: TRBJ1-2; clone_size: many; v_call: TRBV11-2; d_call: NA; cdr3_nt: TGTGCCAGCAGCTTAGATCGGACCCGTGGCTGCACCTTC; cdr3_aa: CASSLDRTRGCTF
j_call: TRBJ2-1; clone_size: NA; v_call: TRBV6-5; d_call: TRBD2; cdr3_nt: TGTGCCAGCAGTAGCACCCCACCCGGGACTAGCGGGAGCGAGCAGTTCTTC; cdr3_aa: CASSSTPPGTSGSEQFF
j_call: TRBJ2-3; clone_size: NA; v_call: TRBV4-2; d_call: NA; cdr3_nt: TGTGCCAGCAGCCAAGACAGGGGCGCAGATCAGCCCCAGTATTTT; cdr3_aa: CASSQDRGADQPQYF
j_call: TRBJ1-5; clone_size: once; v_call: TRBV29-1; d_call: TRBD1; cdr3_nt: TGCAGCGTTACCGGGACAGGGGCGAATCATCCCCAGCATTTT; cdr3_aa: CSVTGTGANHPQHF
j_call: TRBJ2-3; clone_size: NA; v_call: TRBV20-1; d_call: NA; cdr3_nt: TGCAGTGCCTCGACGGGAACAGATACGCAGTATTTT; cdr3_aa: CSASTGTDTQYF
j_call: TRBJ1-2; clone_size: many; v_call: TRBV12-5; d_call: NA; cdr3_nt: TGTGCTAGTGGTTTGGTAGCAGGGGCGAGCGGCTACACCTTC; cdr3_aa: CASGLVAGASGYTF
j_call: TRBJ2-3; clone_size: NA; v_call: TRBV29-1; d_call: TRBD2; cdr3_nt: TGCAGCGTTGAAGAGTCGGGGGGGAATCAGGCCCAGTATTTT; cdr3_aa: CSVEESGGNQAQYF